These 7 T cell receptor beta chains were sequenced from one sample in a study of shared clonotypes between healthy human individuals (TCRdb year 2020). Library generation was performed with the immunoSEQ multiplex PCR assay. TCRdb retrieved this table from immuneACCESS and kept in-frame rearrangements only. Not all clones are present; in checked studies, unresolved V genes account for under half, and no reason is known for the remainder. For this sample the table gives more than 2 million clones, of which approximately 96% were detected only once. Roughly 0.13% of the sample is taken by the ten largest. Sequenced material: naive CD4+ T cells sorted from blood. What the cell subset or site label conveys for this sample: CD45RA+ positively selected. The receptor set was obtained from a young man in good health.

The chain couples TRBV5-1 to TRBJ2-3; 11 bases match TRBD2. This CDR3 is 15 amino acids long. The V gene end was trimmed by 9 bases and the J gene end by 0 bases; junction bases not matched to a gene: 6. Germline-derived CDR1 and CDR2 are SGHRS and YFSETQ. As DNA, the CDR3 is TGCGCCACCAGGGGACTAGCGGCTAGCACAGATACGCAGTATTTT. This codes for CATRGLAASTDTQYF. Looking up the rest from reference TRBV5-1 and TRBJ2-3 gives the full variable domain: KAGVTQTPRYLIKTRGQQVTLSCSPISGHRSVSWYQQTPGQGLQFLFEYFSETQRNKGNFPGRFSGRQFSNSRSEMNVSTLELGDSALYLCATRGLAASTDTQYFGPGTRLTVL.

The rearrangement joins TRBV2 to TRBJ2-7; D possibly corresponds to TRBD2 (5 bases). V lost 3 bases and J 3 bases, leaving 9 bases between the germline ends. Germline assignment: CDR1 SNHLY and CDR2 FYNNEI. This CDR3 region has 13 residues. CDR3 nucleotide sequence: TGTGCCAGCAGTGATCGGGGATTCTACGAGCAGTACTTC. It is translated as CASSDRGFYEQYF.

This clone showed up just once. This sequence joins TRBV2 and TRBJ1-5, with unresolved D. The CDR3 spans 13 residues. V was cut by 9 bases and J by 4 bases, with 13 bases left in between. Germline CDR1 SNHLY, CDR2 FYNNEI. The CDR3 DNA reads TGTGCCAGTCGGACCCGGCCAAATCAGCCCCAGCATTTT. As protein: CASRTRPNQPQHF.

The J gene is TRBJ1-5, the V gene TRBV18; a weak D match, TRBD1 (5 bases). Germline loops: CDR1 KGHSH, CDR2 LQKENI. Trimming shortened V by 0 bases and J by 4 bases, and 10 bases separated the two germline ends. The CDR3 is made up of 15 amino acids. The CDR3 protein is CASSPPSGANQPQHF. CDR3 DNA sequence: TGTGCCAGCTCACCACCGTCCGGGGCGAATCAGCCCCAGCATTTT.

The chain carries TRBV2 and TRBJ2-3; unclear D gene. CDR1 and CDR2 from the germline V gene are SNHLY and FYNNEI. The CDR3 is 12 amino acids. Trimming removed 7 bases from V and 2 bases from J, with 7 bases in between. The CDR3 loop is CASTLVTDTQYF. In DNA, the CDR3 is TGTGCCAGCACGCTAGTCACAGATACGCAGTATTTT.

This clone was counted a single time. The chain couples TRBV19 to TRBJ1-3; no firm D call. The CDR3 sequence is 15 residues long. In germline, CDR1 is LNHDA, CDR2 SQIVND (reference sequence). V was pared by 4 bases and J by 0 bases, with 10 bases between. CDR3 amino acids: CASSRPGSSGNTIYF. CDR3 DNA sequence: TGTGCCAGTAGTAGGCCAGGCAGCTCTGGAAACACCATATATTTT.

The chain uses TRBV6-1 and TRBJ2-1; D unresolved. The CDR3 consists of 14 residues. CDR1 MNHNS and CDR2 SASEGT come from the germline V gene. V was trimmed by 4 bases and J by 2 bases, leaving 9 bases between them. CDR3 protein: CASSGAAAYNEQFF. DNA of the CDR3: TGTGCCAGCAGTGGGGCAGCCGCCTACAATGAGCAGTTCTTC.